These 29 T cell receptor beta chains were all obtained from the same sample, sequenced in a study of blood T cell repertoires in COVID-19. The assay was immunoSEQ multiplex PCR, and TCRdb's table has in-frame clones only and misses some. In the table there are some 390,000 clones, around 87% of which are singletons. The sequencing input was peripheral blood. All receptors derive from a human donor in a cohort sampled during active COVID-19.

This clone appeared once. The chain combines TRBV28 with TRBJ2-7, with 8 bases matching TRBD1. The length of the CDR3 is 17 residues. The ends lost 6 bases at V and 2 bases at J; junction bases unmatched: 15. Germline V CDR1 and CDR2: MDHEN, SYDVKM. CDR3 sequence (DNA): TGTGCCAGCAGCTATGGCCTGGACAGGGAAACCCCCTACGAGCAGTACTTC. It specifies CASSYGLDRETPYEQYF.

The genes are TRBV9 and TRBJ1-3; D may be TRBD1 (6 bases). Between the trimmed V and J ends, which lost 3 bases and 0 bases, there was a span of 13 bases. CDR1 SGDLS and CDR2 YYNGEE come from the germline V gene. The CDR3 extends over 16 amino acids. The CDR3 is CASSGQVAGSGNTIYF. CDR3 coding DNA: TGTGCCAGCAGCGGACAGGTTGCCGGCTCTGGAAACACCATATATTTT.

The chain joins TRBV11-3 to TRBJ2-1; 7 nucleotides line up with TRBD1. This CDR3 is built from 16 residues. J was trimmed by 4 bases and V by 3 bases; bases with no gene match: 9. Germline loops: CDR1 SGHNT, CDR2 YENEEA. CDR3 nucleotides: TGTGCCAGCAGCTTTCCCGGACAGGTTGCTTACAATGAGCAGTTCTTC. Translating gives CASSFPGQVAYNEQFF.

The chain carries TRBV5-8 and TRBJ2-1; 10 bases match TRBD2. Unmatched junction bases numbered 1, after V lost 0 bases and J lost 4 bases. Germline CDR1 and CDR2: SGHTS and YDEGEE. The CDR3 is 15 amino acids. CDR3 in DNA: TGTGCCAGCAGCTTGGCTAGCGGGGGATACAATGAGCAGTTCTTC. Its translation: CASSLASGGYNEQFF.

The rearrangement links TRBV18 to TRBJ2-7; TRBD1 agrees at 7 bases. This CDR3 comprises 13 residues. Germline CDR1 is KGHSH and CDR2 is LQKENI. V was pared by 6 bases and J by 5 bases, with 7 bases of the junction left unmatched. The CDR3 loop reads CASSDQGEHEQYF. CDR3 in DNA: TGTGCCAGCTCGGACCAGGGGGAGCACGAGCAGTACTTC.

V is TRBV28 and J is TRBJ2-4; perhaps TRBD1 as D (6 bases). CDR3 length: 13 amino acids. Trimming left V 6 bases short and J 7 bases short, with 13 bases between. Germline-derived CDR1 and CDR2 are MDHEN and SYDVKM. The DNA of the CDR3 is TGTGCCAGCAGCGCAGGGGAGATGAACATTCAGTACTTC. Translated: CASSAGEMNIQYF.

CDR3 nucleotide sequence: TGTGCCAGCAGCGGCGGGGGAACTTGGAGCTACGAGCAGTACTTC. The encoded protein is CASSGGGTWSYEQYF. The gene calls are TRBV7-2 and TRBJ2-7; 7 bases match TRBD2. Germline assignment: CDR1 SGHTA and CDR2 FQGNSA. This CDR3 is 15 amino acids long. The J segment lost 3 bases and the V segment lost 5 bases, leaving 10 bases of the junction unmatched.

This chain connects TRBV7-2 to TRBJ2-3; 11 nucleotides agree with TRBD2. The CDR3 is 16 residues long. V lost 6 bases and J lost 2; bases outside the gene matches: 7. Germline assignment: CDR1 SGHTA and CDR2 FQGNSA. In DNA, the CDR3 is TGTGCCAGCAGTCCTATAGCGGGGGGGTACACAGATACGCAGTATTTT. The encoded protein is CASSPIAGGYTDTQYF.

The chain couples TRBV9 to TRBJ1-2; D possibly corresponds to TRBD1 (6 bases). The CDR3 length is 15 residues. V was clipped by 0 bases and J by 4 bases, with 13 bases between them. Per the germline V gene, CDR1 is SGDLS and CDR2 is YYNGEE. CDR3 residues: CASSVGGPEIYGYTF. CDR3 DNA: TGTGCCAGCAGCGTAGGGGGGCCGGAGATCTATGGCTACACCTTC.

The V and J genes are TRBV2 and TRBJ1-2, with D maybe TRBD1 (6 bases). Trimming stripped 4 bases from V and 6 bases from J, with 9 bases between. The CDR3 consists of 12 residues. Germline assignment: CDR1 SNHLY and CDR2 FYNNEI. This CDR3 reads CASSAQGNGYTF. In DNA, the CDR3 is TGTGCCAGCAGTGCTCAGGGGAATGGCTACACCTTC.

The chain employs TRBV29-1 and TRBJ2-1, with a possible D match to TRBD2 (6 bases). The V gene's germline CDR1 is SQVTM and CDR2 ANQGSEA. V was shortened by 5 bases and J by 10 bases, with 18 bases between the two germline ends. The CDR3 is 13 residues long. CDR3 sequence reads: CSVSDGGIGEQFF. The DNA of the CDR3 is TGCAGCGTTTCTGATGGCGGGATAGGGGAGCAGTTCTTC.

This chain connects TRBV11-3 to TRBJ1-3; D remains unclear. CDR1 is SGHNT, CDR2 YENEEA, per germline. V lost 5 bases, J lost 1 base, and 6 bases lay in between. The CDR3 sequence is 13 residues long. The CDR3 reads CASSPGSGNTIYF. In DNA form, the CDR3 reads TGTGCCAGCAGCCCAGGATCTGGAAACACCATATATTTT.

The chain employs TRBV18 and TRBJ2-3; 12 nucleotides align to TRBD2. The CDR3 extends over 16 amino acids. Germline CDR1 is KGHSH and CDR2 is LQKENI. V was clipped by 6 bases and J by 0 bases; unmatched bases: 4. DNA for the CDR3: TGTGCCAGCTCCCGACTAGCGGGAGAGAGCACAGATACGCAGTATTTT. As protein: CASSRLAGESTDTQYF.

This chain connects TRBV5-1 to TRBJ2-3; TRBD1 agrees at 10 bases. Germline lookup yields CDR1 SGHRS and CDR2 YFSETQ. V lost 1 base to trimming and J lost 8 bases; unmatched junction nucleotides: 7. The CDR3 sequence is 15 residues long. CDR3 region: CASSLRDRGETTQYF. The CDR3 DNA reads TGCGCCAGCAGCTTGCGGGACAGGGGAGAAACTACGCAGTATTTT.

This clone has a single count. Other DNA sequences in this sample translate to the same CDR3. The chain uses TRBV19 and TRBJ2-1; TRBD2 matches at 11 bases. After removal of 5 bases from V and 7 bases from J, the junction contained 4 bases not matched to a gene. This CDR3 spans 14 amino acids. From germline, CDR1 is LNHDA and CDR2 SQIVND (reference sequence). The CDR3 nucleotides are TGTGCCAGTAGTCGACTAGCGGGGCGGAATGAGCAGTTCTTC. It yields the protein CASSRLAGRNEQFF.

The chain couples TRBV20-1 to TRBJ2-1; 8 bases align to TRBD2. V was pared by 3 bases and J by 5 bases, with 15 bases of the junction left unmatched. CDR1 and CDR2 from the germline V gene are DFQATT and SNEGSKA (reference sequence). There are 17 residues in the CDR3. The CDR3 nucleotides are TGCAGTGCTAGTTGGGCTAGCGGGCAACGAAGAAACAATGAGCAGTTCTTC. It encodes CSASWASGQRRNNEQFF.

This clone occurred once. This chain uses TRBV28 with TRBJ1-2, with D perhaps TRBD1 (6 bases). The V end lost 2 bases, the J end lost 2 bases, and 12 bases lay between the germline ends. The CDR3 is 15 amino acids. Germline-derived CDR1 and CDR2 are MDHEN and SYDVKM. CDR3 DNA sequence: TGTGCCAGCAGTTTAAGGGACACGATAAACTATGGCTACACCTTC. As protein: CASSLRDTINYGYTF.

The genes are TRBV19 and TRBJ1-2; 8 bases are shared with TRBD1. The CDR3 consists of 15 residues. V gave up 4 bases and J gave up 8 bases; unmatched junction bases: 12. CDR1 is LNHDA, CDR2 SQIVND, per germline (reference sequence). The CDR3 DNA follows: TGTGCCAGTAGTAGGGGAGCAGGGGGCGCGTCCGGCTACACCTTC. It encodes CASSRGAGGASGYTF.

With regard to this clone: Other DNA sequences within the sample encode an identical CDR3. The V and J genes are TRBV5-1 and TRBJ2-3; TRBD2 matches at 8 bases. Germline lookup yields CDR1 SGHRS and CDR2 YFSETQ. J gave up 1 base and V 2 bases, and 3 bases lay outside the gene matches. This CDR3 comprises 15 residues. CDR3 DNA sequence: TGCGCCAGCAGCTTTGAGACTAGCGGCACAGATACGCAGTATTTT. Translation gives CASSFETSGTDTQYF.

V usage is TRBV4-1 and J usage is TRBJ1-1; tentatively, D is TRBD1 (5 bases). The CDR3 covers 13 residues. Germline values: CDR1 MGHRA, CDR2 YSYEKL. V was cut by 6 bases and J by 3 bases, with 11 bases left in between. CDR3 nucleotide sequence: TGCGCCAGCAGGGACGCGGGGGACACTGAAGCTTTCTTT. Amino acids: CASRDAGDTEAFF.

CDR3 protein: CASSLSTSGAADTQYF. CDR3 DNA: TGTGCCAGCAGCTTATCGACTAGCGGGGCTGCAGATACGCAGTATTTT. The gene calls are TRBV7-8 and TRBJ2-3; TRBD2 aligns across 11 bases. There are 16 residues in the CDR3. Germline V gene lookup returns CDR1 SGHVS and CDR2 FQNEAQ. After removal of 2 bases from V and 4 bases from J, the junction contained 5 bases not matched to a gene.

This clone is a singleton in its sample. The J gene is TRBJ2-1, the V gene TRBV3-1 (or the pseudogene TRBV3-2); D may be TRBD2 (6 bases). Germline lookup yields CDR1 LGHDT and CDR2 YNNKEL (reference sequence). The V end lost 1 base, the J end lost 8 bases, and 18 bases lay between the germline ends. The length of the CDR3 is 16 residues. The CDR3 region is CASSQVMRLGIDEQFF. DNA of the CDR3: TGTGCCAGCAGCCAAGTAATGAGACTAGGAATCGATGAGCAGTTCTTC.

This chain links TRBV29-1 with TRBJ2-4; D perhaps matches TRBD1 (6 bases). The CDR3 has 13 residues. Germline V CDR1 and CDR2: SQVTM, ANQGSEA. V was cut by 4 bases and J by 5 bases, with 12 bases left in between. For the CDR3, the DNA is TGCAGCGTTGTCAGGCAGGGGCAAAACATTCAGTACTTC. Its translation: CSVVRQGQNIQYF.

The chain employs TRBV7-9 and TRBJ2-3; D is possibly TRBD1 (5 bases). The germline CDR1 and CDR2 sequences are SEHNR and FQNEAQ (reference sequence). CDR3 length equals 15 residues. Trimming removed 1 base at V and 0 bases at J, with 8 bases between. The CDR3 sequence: CASSLGTFSTDTQYF. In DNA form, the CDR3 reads TGTGCCAGCAGCTTAGGGACATTTAGCACAGATACGCAGTATTTT.

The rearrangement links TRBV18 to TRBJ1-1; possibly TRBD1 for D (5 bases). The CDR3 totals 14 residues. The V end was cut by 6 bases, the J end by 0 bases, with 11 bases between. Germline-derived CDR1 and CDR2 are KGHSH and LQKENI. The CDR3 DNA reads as TGTGCCAGCTCCGGTGGGGGGATGAACACTGAAGCTTTCTTT. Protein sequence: CASSGGGMNTEAFF.

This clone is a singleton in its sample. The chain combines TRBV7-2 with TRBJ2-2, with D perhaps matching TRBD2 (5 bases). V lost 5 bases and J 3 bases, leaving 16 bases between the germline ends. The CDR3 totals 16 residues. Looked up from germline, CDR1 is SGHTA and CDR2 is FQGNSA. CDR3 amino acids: CASSPLAAEYTGELFF. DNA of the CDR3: TGTGCCAGCAGCCCCCTCGCAGCGGAGTACACCGGGGAGCTGTTTTTT.

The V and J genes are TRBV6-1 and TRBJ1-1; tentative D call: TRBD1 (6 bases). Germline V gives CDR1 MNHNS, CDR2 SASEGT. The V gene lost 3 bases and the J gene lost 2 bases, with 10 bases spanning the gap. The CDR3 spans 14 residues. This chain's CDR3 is CASSEQGTNTEAFF. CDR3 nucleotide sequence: TGTGCCAGCAGTGAGCAGGGGACCAACACTGAAGCTTTCTTT.

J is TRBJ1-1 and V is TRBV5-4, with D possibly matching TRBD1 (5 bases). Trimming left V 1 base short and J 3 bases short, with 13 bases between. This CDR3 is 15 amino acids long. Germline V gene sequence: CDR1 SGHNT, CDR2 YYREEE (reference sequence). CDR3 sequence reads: CASSLSPGSHTEAFF. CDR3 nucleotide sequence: TGTGCCAGCAGCTTGTCCCCAGGGTCCCACACTGAAGCTTTCTTT.

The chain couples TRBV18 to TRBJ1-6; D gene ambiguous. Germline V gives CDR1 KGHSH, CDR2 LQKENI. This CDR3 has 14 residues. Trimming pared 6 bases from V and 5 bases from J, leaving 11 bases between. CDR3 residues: CASSPQADNSPLHF. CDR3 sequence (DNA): TGTGCCAGCTCCCCCCAGGCCGATAATTCACCCCTCCACTTT.